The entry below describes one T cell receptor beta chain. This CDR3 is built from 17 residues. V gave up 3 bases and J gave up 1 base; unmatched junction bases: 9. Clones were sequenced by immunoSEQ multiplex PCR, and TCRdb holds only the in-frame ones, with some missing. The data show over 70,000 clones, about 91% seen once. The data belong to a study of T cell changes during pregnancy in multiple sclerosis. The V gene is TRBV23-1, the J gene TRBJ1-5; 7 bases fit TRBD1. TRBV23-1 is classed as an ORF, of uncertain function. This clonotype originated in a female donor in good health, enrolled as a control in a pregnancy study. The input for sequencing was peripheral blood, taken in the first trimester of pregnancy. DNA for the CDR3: TGCGCCAGCAGTCAGACCTACGGACAGGTGAGCAATCAGCCCCAGCATTTT. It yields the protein CASSQTYGQVSNQPQHF.